This T cell receptor (beta chain) originates from a study of Tregs in tolerant kidney transplant recipients. Study-wide background: Recipients received nonmyeloablative bone marrow transplants from related graft donors, with transient mixed chimerism.

Regarding this clone: The read halts 3 residues ahead of the CDR3 end, with the missing end drawn from the germline J gene.

The protocol was immunoSEQ multiplex PCR, while the TCRdb copy is restricted to in-frame clones and leaves out a portion. The sample table includes under 35,000 clones. The CDR3 totals 15 residues. Looked up from germline, CDR1 is KGHSH and CDR2 is LQKENI. V was shortened by 4 bases and J by 2 bases, with 14 bases between the two germline ends. The sequence was collected from a human donor who received a combined kidney and bone marrow transplant. The sample was CD8+ T cells from blood, taken before the transplant. This sequence joins TRBV18 and TRBJ2-5, with a weak D call TRBD2 (5 bases). The CDR3 reads CASSRPDSFQETQYF. The part of the CDR3 DNA that was read is TGTGCCAGCTCACGGCCGGACTCCTTTCAAGAGACC.